What follows is one T cell receptor beta chain and its context. Its antigen is still unknown. There are no base qualities to consult, and no much larger clone falls within one base. This record belongs to a study of human T cells and chemical hapten exposure (dated by TCRdb to the early 2020s). Study-wide context: For sensitization, 2% DPC in acetone was applied to a 2 cm by 2 cm area of upper inner arm skin. Throughout the approximately 25-week study period, patients were also given weekly therapeutic DPC doses on the scalp. Patch testing was done on the upper back using Finn chambers containing 0.01% DPC, and results were scored after 6 days according to International Contact Dermatitis Research Group standards. The mostly female patient cohort included alopecia areata with under or over 50% scalp involvement, alopecia totalis and alopecia universalis. The libraries were sequenced as a pool, and the TCR yield per sample differed mostly because of small variations in library volumes within the pool. This study followed changes in the peripheral blood TCR repertoire in vivo during primary and secondary sensitization of alopecia patients to the hapten diphenylcyclopropenone (DPC). Patient blood was sampled pre-sensitization (week 0) and at 2, 6 and about 24 weeks after DPC sensitization. Some 29 alopecia patients gave blood for TCR sequencing at one to four time points (pre-sensitization, 2, 6 and 24 weeks). Paper-wide results and their limitations: Repeated subsampling changed both the strength of the expansion versus patch-test correlation and the threshold at which that correlation became significant. A positive correlation was found between the number of PT1 expanded TCRs and patch test score, with significance reached at thresholds 8, 16 and 32 but not 4. Because all patients had alopecia, a presumed autoimmune disease, the immune response of the patients might differ from that of healthy individuals. The number of TCRs above 1 in 1000 frequency did not change with DPC sensitization; there was no evidence of global repertoire structure alterations. Compared with pre-sensitization or healthy control sets, expanded TCRs formed significantly more large CDR3 similarity clusters, which is consistent with antigen-driven responses.

V is clipped by 1 base and J by 8 bases, and the sequence between their germline boundaries is 12 bases long. CDR1 and CDR2, looked up from the germline V gene, are SGHAT and FQNNGV. The CDR3 contains 15 residues, cysteine and phenylalanine counted. Of all the DNA, just the CDR3 is kept, 45 bases in frame from base 1. The library was made by RACE. Sequenced on a NextSeq 500. During library preparation, unique molecular identifiers were attached to individual cDNA molecules so that TCRs could be counted quantitatively and reproducibly. For every blood RNA sample, sequencing covered both the TCR alpha and TCR beta chains. The paper's processing steps were these. The median number of TCRs per sample was approximately 96,000, ranging from about 20,000 to 690,600. V, J and CDR3 annotation of the TCR reads was carried out using the Decombinator software suite. To make PS versus PT1 abundance plots, every sample was subsampled to the same number of TCRs (28,000). TCRs were defined as expanded if absent before sensitization and observed at least eight times at the 2-week time point. Clones were called with MiXCR by TCRdb after fastp trimmed the public reads at Q25, and only in-frame beta chains were retained. Rows are unified per CDR3 protein, each entry keeping the most common DNA and genes. It is TCRdb's table, rather than the study itself, that gives the V and J calls and clone size. Here the sample has approximately 320,000 distinct CDR3 sequences; about 5% occur a single time. Less than 9% of the sample is taken by the ten largest.

What this sample's time point label stands for: pre-sensitization, week 0. This sample's treatment or condition label indicates: therapeutic diphenylcyclopropenone sensitization with weekly scalp DPC. Blood at each patch-test visit was drawn before the patch test was applied. Eligible patients were aged 18 to 70, diagnosed with alopecia, deemed suitable for DPC therapy, and excluded if pregnant. Total RNA was extracted from unfractionated whole blood that had been collected in Tempus Blood RNA tubes. The chain employs TRBV11-2 and TRBJ1-6; 5 matching bases give a weak D call of TRBD1. This material consisted of whole blood, taken in connection with sensitization to the hapten diphenylcyclopropenone (DPC). The origin of this receptor is a woman aged 18-29 years with alopecia areata. Some clones in this sample may be carry-over from other donors' samples. DNA sequence: TGTGCCAGCAGCTTAGGGCCAGGGTCGGATTCACCCCTCCACTTT. Translated, this is CASSLGPGSDSPLHF. With the portions outside the CDR3 filled from the reference TRBV11-2 and TRBJ1-6 genes, the complete variable region becomes EAGVAQSPRYKIIEKRQSVAFWCNPISGHATLYWYQQILGQGPKLLIQFQNNGVVDDSQLPKDRFSAERLKGVDSTLKIQPAKLEDSAVYLCASSLGPGSDSPLHFGNGTRLTVT.